This TCR beta chain was identified in a study of T-cell reconstitution after alpha-beta-depleted transplantation in children. Unique molecular identifiers were incorporated when the TCRbeta library was constructed. TCRdb redid the calling of the PCR reads with MiXCR, one entry per CDR3 protein. There are roughly 200,000 distinct CDR3 sequences in the sample; around 9.6% occur only once, and around 6.2% lies in the top ten. This clonotype has just a few counts. Germline CDR1 reads SGHTA; CDR2 reads FQGNSA. The CDR3 consists of 17 residues. V was clipped by 4 bases and J by 1 base; unmatched bases: 12. Specimen: PBMCs from the stem cell graft donor, collected from the stem cell graft. This sequence was found in a human donor who donated a stem cell graft to a child with acute lymphoblastic leukemia. This chain joins TRBV7-2 and TRBJ1-1; 7 nucleotides align to TRBD1. The CDR3 DNA is TGTGCCAGCAGCTCCAGACAGGGTGGGCTAACGAACACTGAAGCTTTCTTT. Amino acids: CASSSRQGGLTNTEAFF.